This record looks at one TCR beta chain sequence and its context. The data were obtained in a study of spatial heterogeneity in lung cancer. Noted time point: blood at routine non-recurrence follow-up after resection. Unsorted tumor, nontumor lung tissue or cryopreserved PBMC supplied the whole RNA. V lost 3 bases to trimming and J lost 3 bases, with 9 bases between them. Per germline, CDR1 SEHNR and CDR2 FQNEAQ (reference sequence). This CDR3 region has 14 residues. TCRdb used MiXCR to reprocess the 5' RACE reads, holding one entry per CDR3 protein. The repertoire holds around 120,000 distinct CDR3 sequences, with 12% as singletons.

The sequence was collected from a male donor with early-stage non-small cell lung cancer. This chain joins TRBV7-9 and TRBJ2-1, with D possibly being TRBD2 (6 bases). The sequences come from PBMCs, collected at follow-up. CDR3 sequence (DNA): TGTGCCAGCAGCTTCGGGGGAGTCTACAATGAGCAGTTCTTC. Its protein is CASSFGGVYNEQFF. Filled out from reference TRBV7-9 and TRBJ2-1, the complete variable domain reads DTGVSQNPRHKITKRGQNVTFRCDPISEHNRLYWYRQTLGQGPEFLTYFQNEAQLEKSRLLSDRFSAERPKGSFSTLEIQRTEQGDSAMYLCASSFGGVYNEQFFGPGTRLTVL.